This is a list of T cell receptor beta chains from one sample in a study of control samples from healthy donors and cancer patients. Measured with immunoSEQ multiplex PCR; TCRdb has only the in-frame clones, and not every one. Found here are around 130,000 clones, 90% of them singletons; the top ten hold roughly 2.5%. The sample taken for sequencing was blood. The source is a man aged 18 to 29 in good health. CDR3s include the opening cysteine and the closing phenylalanine or tryptophan. The D gene is left open where the match is weak. A clone size is listed for some rows: how often the clone was seen (once, few, many), or a class if it is expanded.

V gene: TRBV3-1/TRBV3-2
clone size: -
D gene: -
J gene: TRBJ2-3
CDR3 protein: CASSRAGSVDTQYF
CDR3 DNA: TGTGCCAGCAGCCGGGCGGGGAGCGTGGATACGCAGTATTTT

V gene: TRBV11-2
clone size: -
D gene: -
J gene: TRBJ1-2
CDR3 protein: CASSHEGGAQGYTF
CDR3 DNA: TGTGCCAGCAGCCACGAAGGAGGGGCCCAGGGCTACACCTTC

V gene: TRBV4-1
clone size: -
D gene: TRBD1
J gene: TRBJ1-6
CDR3 protein: CASSQRGRGANSPLHF
CDR3 DNA: TGCGCCAGCAGCCAAAGGGGGCGGGGGGCCAATTCACCCCTCCACTTT

V gene: TRBV2
clone size: -
D gene: -
J gene: TRBJ1-5
CDR3 protein: CASSERGPQHF
CDR3 DNA: TGTGCCAGCAGTGAAAGAGGGCCCCAGCATTTT

V gene: TRBV6-1
clone size: once
D gene: TRBD2
J gene: TRBJ2-3
CDR3 protein: CASSESPGGQDTQYF
CDR3 DNA: TGTGCCAGCAGTGAGAGTCCGGGGGGGCAAGATACGCAGTATTTT

V gene: TRBV27
clone size: -
D gene: -
J gene: TRBJ2-3
CDR3 protein: CASSLLDKSSTDTQYF
CDR3 DNA: TGTGCCAGCAGTCTCCTGGACAAGTCTAGCACAGATACGCAGTATTTT

V gene: TRBV5-4
clone size: few
D gene: TRBD1
J gene: TRBJ2-5
CDR3 protein: CASSLGQGETQYF
CDR3 DNA: TGTGCCAGCAGCCTGGGACAGGGGGAGACCCAGTACTTC

V gene: TRBV5-4
clone size: -
D gene: TRBD2
J gene: TRBJ2-1
CDR3 protein: CASARTSGVGYHEQFF
CDR3 DNA: TGTGCCAGCGCTAGGACTAGCGGAGTAGGCTACCATGAGCAGTTCTTC

V gene: TRBV19
clone size: -
D gene: -
J gene: TRBJ1-1
CDR3 protein: CASSISLKNTEAFF
CDR3 DNA: TGTGCCAGTAGTATTAGTCTGAAGAACACTGAAGCTTTCTTT

V gene: TRBV30
clone size: -
D gene: -
J gene: TRBJ1-2
CDR3 protein: CAWSTYRDGYTF
CDR3 DNA: TGTGCCTGGAGTACCTACAGGGATGGCTACACCTTC

V gene: TRBV9
clone size: -
D gene: -
J gene: TRBJ2-5
CDR3 protein: CASSVAQGQETQYF
CDR3 DNA: TGTGCCAGCAGCGTAGCCCAGGGTCAAGAGACCCAGTACTTC

V gene: TRBV4-1
clone size: -
D gene: -
J gene: TRBJ2-3
CDR3 protein: CASSQDQQGASTDTQYF
CDR3 DNA: TGCGCCAGCAGCCAAGACCAGCAGGGAGCCAGCACAGATACGCAGTATTTT

V gene: TRBV18
clone size: -
D gene: -
J gene: TRBJ2-7
CDR3 protein: CASSPQRNYEQYF
CDR3 DNA: TGTGCCAGCTCGCCCCAGCGAAACTACGAGCAGTACTTC

V gene: TRBV12-5
clone size: -
D gene: -
J gene: TRBJ1-5
CDR3 protein: CASGFATGNQPQHF
CDR3 DNA: TGTGCTAGTGGTTTTGCAACCGGCAATCAGCCCCAGCATTTT

V gene: TRBV7-3
clone size: -
D gene: TRBD1
J gene: TRBJ2-1
CDR3 protein: CASSLLGQGSNNEQFF
CDR3 DNA: TGTGCCAGCAGCTTACTTGGACAGGGAAGCAACAATGAGCAGTTCTTC

V gene: TRBV19
clone size: -
D gene: -
J gene: TRBJ2-1
CDR3 protein: CASSLHSFNEQFF
CDR3 DNA: TGTGCCAGTAGTCTTCATTCGTTTAATGAGCAGTTCTTC

V gene: TRBV11-3
clone size: once
D gene: TRBD2
J gene: TRBJ2-2
CDR3 protein: CASTLGLAGVETGELFF
CDR3 DNA: TGTGCCAGCACCTTGGGACTAGCGGGAGTCGAGACCGGGGAGCTGTTTTTT

V gene: TRBV24-1
clone size: -
D gene: -
J gene: TRBJ1-2
CDR3 protein: CATSGTGFGYTF
CDR3 DNA: TGTGCCACCAGTGGTACGGGGTTTGGCTACACCTTC

V gene: TRBV7-9
clone size: -
D gene: -
J gene: TRBJ1-5
CDR3 protein: CASSFRGAQGPQHF
CDR3 DNA: TGTGCCAGCAGTTTTAGAGGAGCCCAAGGGCCCCAGCATTTT

V gene: TRBV11-3
clone size: -
D gene: -
J gene: TRBJ1-3
CDR3 protein: CASSSSGGNTIYF
CDR3 DNA: TGTGCCAGCAGCTCGTCGGGGGGAAACACCATATATTTT

V gene: TRBV14
clone size: once
D gene: -
J gene: TRBJ2-1
CDR3 protein: CASRGGYNEQFF
CDR3 DNA: TGTGCCAGCAGGGGGGGCTACAATGAGCAGTTCTTC

V gene: TRBV5-1
clone size: -
D gene: TRBD2
J gene: TRBJ2-1
CDR3 protein: CASSSSGSSYNEQFF
CDR3 DNA: TGCGCCAGCAGCTCCAGCGGGAGCTCCTACAATGAGCAGTTCTTC

V gene: TRBV27
clone size: -
D gene: TRBD2
J gene: TRBJ2-5
CDR3 protein: CASSWAGGLETQYF
CDR3 DNA: TGTGCCAGCAGTTGGGCGGGGGGGCTGGAGACCCAGTACTTC

V gene: TRBV28
clone size: few
D gene: TRBD2
J gene: TRBJ2-7
CDR3 protein: CASSLPQAGPYEQYF
CDR3 DNA: TGTGCCAGCAGTTTACCCCAAGCGGGGCCCTACGAGCAGTACTTC

V gene: TRBV27
clone size: -
D gene: -
J gene: TRBJ2-3
CDR3 protein: CASTQGRGADTQYF
CDR3 DNA: TGTGCCAGCACCCAGGGGAGGGGCGCAGATACGCAGTATTTT

V gene: TRBV6-5
clone size: -
D gene: -
J gene: TRBJ2-1
CDR3 protein: CASSYAGGDEQFF
CDR3 DNA: TGTGCCAGCAGTTACGCAGGGGGGGATGAGCAGTTCTTC

V gene: TRBV2
clone size: -
D gene: -
J gene: TRBJ1-5
CDR3 protein: CASTLGGNQPQHF
CDR3 DNA: TGTGCCAGCACCCTGGGGGGCAATCAGCCCCAGCATTTT

V gene: TRBV21-1
clone size: -
D gene: -
J gene: TRBJ1-2
CDR3 protein: CASSKVWGKRYGYTF
CDR3 DNA: TGTGCCAGCAGCAAAGTCTGGGGAAAACGGTATGGCTACACCTTC

V gene: TRBV11-2
clone size: -
D gene: TRBD1
J gene: TRBJ1-6
CDR3 protein: CASSFSPDREGSPLHF
CDR3 DNA: TGTGCCAGCAGCTTCTCCCCGGACAGGGAAGGTTCACCCCTCCACTTT

V gene: TRBV2
clone size: -
D gene: -
J gene: TRBJ1-6
CDR3 protein: CASMGRNNSPLHF
CDR3 DNA: TGTGCCAGCATGGGCAGGAATAATTCACCCCTCCACTTT

V gene: TRBV5-4
clone size: -
D gene: -
J gene: TRBJ2-3
CDR3 protein: CASSPSGGTDTQYF
CDR3 DNA: TGTGCCAGCAGCCCCAGCGGTGGCACAGATACGCAGTATTTT

V gene: TRBV19
clone size: -
D gene: -
J gene: TRBJ1-2
CDR3 protein: CASRDATGLYGYTF
CDR3 DNA: TGTGCCAGTAGGGACGCTACAGGCCTCTATGGCTACACCTTC

V gene: TRBV9
clone size: once
D gene: TRBD2
J gene: TRBJ2-3
CDR3 protein: CASSGLAGGFDTQYF
CDR3 DNA: TGTGCCAGCAGCGGACTAGCGGGGGGGTTTGATACGCAGTATTTT

V gene: TRBV2
clone size: -
D gene: TRBD1
J gene: TRBJ1-1
CDR3 protein: CASSERQGGYTEAFF
CDR3 DNA: TGTGCCAGCAGTGAGAGACAGGGGGGATACACTGAAGCTTTCTTT

V gene: TRBV24-1
clone size: -
D gene: -
J gene: TRBJ1-2
CDR3 protein: CATAPRDALGGYTF
CDR3 DNA: TGTGCCACCGCCCCTCGGGACGCGCTCGGTGGCTACACCTTC

V gene: TRBV10-3
clone size: -
D gene: TRBD1
J gene: TRBJ2-6
CDR3 protein: CAISGGTGGAVSGANVLTF
CDR3 DNA: TGTGCCATCAGTGGGGGGACAGGGGGCGCAGTGTCTGGGGCCAACGTCCTGACTTTC